This entry is about one T cell receptor beta chain. This clonotype was counted between two and nine times. No antigen is known for it. Qualities for individual bases were not recorded, and no much larger clone is one base off. The data belong to a study of T cells after yellow fever vaccination (dated by TCRdb to about 2019). Some background on the complete study: Libraries from fractions with low cell numbers were prepared with the SMART-Seq v4 Ultra Low Input RNA kit. To track T-cell clones before and after primary and booster YFV17D yellow fever vaccination, bulk TCR alpha and beta repertoires were sequenced longitudinally. Two healthy male donors, one aged 18 to 30 and one aged 30 to 40 years, made up the cohort. Blood was drawn at multiple timepoints before and after primary and secondary immunization, with bulk PBMC replicates and cell subsets isolated. Beyond this particular receptor, the publication reports: After the booster, most clones that had expanded after primary vaccination were detected again (around 96% of CD4 and 88% of CD8), suggesting broad maintenance of memory. The secondary T-cell response was weaker than the primary response but faster, peaking on day 5 instead of day 15. A small fraction of clonotypes showed up in both the CD4 and CD8 compartments, probably as a result of convergent recombination. Only a couple of donors were included in the study, so the extent to which the findings can be generalized is limited. Computational filtering was required because FACS-sorted repertoires could contain abundant contaminating clonotypes from the bulk population.

Reads for this sample came from an Illumina NovaSeq 6000. TCR cDNA was synthesized by 5'RACE template switching, through which a universal primer site and unique molecular identifiers were introduced. cDNA synthesis was primed from both the TCR alpha and TCR beta constant segments. Library amplification used two PCR steps, and the second PCR step added sample barcodes and sequencing adapters. Sequencing of the libraries was done on either Illumina HiSeq 2500 (2x100 bp) or NovaSeq (2x150 bp). Regarding the original processing steps: MIGEC handled demultiplexing of reads and collapsing into UMI consensus sequences, while MiXCR performed V(D)J alignment. Vaccine-responding clonotypes were identified with edgeR using replicate PBMC samples, with FDR below 0.01 and a log2 fold change above 5 up to day 15 being required. Each bulk clonotype was labeled CD4 or CD8 based on which sequenced repertoire, CD4 or CD8, contained the clonotype at higher abundance. The raw public data were reprocessed by TCRdb itself: fastp quality trimming at Q25, MiXCR clonotype calling, in-frame beta chains only. Every distinct CDR3 protein forms one entry, paired with its most common genes and DNA. These V and J calls are TCRdb output, not the study's own analysis. The sample data list 250,000 to 400,000 distinct CDR3 sequences, and roughly 4.3% of these were observed just once. The top ten hold around 25% of the sample.

Based on the germline V gene (reference sequence), the CDR1 and CDR2 sequences are SEHNR and FQNEAQ. There are 14 amino acids in the CDR3, from cysteine to phenylalanine inclusive. The read is trimmed to its CDR3 DNA, 42 bases read in frame from base 1. The junction shows trimming of 4 bases on V and 2 bases on J, plus 11 bases between the germline ends. This specimen's treatment or condition label, per the study, means: live attenuated yellow fever vaccine strain. Two biological replicates of bulk PBMCs were collected at each blood-draw timepoint. A standard Ficoll-Paque protocol was used to isolate PBMCs from peripheral blood. TriZol was used to extract RNA from bulk PBMCs, from CD4 and CD8 fractions, and from dextramer-positive and dextramer-negative fractions.

The clonotype originates from a young man who received the YFV17D yellow fever vaccine. The chain links TRBV7-9 with TRBJ1-2; no D gene is confidently identified. Sequences were derived from PBMCs, sampled 5 days after the yellow fever booster vaccination. The DNA sequence follows: TGTGCCAGCAGCTGGGGAACAGAAAACTATGGCTACACCTTC. This codes for CASSWGTENYGYTF.